The clone carrying this T cell receptor beta chain has just a few counts. Its specificity is unknown. This specimen belongs to a study of neurological immune-mediated disorders. General study findings and limits: HTLV-1-associated myelopathy displayed the greatest TCR clonal expansion, and multiple sclerosis exhibited the smallest, lower than that of healthy controls. When repertoires were grouped phylogenetically, those of 18 of 34 multiple sclerosis patients fell into one related-CDR3 cluster, a possible signature.

CDR1 is SGHRS, CDR2 YFSETQ, per germline. Trimming shortened V by 2 bases and J by 6 bases, and 16 bases separated the two germline ends. CDR3 length: 15 residues. Synthesis of cDNA used 5'RACE (with 10-nucleotide random UMIs). TCRdb re-derived calls from the 5' RACE reads in MiXCR, one entry per CDR3 protein. The profile shows 66,000 or so distinct CDR3 sequences, 4% to 6% of them singletons. The J gene is TRBJ2-3, the V gene TRBV5-1; D uncertain. Sequenced: PBMCs. This TCR came from a woman between 25 and 40 years old with multiple sclerosis. CDR3 loop: CASSFSNSPIDTQYF. In DNA form, the CDR3 reads TGCGCCAGCAGCTTCAGTAATAGCCCGATTGATACGCAGTATTTT.